The present T cell receptor beta chain was sequenced within a study of technical replicates of blood from a handful of donors. The germline CDR1 and CDR2 sequences are SEHNR and FQNEAQ (reference sequence). The ends lost 5 bases at V and 0 bases at J; junction bases unmatched: 7. The CDR3 contains 16 residues. Profiling relied on immunoSEQ multiplex PCR, and the TCRdb table lists in-frame clones only, not all of them. The sample contains fewer than 60,000 clones, nearly 95% of which appear only once. This chain connects TRBV7-9 to TRBJ1-3, with 7 bases that match TRBD1. Sequencing was carried out using PBMCs. This TCR derives from a human donor in good health. Some clones in this sample may be carry-over from other donors' samples. The CDR3 sequence is CASSTDRAYSGNTIYF. CDR3 bases: TGTGCCAGCAGCACCGACAGGGCCTACTCTGGAAACACCATATATTTT.